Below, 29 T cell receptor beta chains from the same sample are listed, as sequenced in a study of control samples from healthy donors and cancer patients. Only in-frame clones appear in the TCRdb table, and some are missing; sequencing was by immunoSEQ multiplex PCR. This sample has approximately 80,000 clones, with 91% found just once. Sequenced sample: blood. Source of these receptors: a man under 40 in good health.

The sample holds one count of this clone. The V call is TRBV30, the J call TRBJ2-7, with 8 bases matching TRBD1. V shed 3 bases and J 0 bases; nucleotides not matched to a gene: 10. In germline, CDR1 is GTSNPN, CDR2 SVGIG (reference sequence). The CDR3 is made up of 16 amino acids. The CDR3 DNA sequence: TGTGCCTGGAGACCACCCCGGGACAGGAGCTCCTACGAGCAGTACTTC. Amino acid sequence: CAWRPPRDRSSYEQYF. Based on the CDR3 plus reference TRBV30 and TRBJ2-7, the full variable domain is SQTIHQWPATLVQPVGSPLSLECTVEGTSNPNLYWYRQAAGRGLQLLFYSVGIGQISSEVPQNLSASRPQDRQFILSSKKLLLSDSGFYLCAWRPPRDRSSYEQYFGPGTRLTVT.

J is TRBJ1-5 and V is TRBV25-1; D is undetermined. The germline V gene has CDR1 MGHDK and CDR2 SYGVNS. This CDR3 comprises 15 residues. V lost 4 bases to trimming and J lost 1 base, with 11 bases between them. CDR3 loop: CASSGSTRSNQPQHF. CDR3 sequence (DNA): TGTGCCAGCAGTGGCTCGACAAGAAGCAATCAGCCCCAGCATTTT.

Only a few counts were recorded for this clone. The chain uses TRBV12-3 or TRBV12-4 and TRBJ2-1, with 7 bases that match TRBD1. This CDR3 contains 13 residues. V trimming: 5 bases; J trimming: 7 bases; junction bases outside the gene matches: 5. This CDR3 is CASSRGQTNEQFF. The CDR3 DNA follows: TGTGCCAGCAGTAGGGGACAGACGAATGAGCAGTTCTTC.

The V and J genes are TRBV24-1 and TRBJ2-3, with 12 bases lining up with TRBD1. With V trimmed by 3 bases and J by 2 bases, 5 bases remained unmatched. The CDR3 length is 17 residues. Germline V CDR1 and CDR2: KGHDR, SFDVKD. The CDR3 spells CATSDSGTGGSTDTQYF. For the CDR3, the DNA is TGTGCCACCAGTGATAGTGGGACAGGGGGCTCCACAGATACGCAGTATTTT.

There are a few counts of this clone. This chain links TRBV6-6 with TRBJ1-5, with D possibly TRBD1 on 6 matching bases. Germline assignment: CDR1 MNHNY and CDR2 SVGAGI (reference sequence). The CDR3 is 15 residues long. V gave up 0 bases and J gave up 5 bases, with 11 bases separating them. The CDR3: CASSYSSEGDQPQHF. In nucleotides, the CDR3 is TGTGCCAGCAGTTACTCGAGCGAGGGGGATCAGCCCCAGCATTTT.

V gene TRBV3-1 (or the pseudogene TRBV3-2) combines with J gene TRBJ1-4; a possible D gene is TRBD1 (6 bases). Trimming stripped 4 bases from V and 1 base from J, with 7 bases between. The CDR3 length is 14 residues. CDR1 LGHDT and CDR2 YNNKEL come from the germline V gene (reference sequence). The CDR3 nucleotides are TGTGCCAGCAGCCTGGACAGAACTAATGAAAAACTGTTTTTT. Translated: CASSLDRTNEKLFF.

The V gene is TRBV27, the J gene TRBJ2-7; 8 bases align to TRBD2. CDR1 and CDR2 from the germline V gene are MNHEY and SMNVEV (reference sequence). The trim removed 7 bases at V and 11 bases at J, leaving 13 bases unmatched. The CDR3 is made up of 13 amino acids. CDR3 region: CASTSWRLAGKYF. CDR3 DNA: TGTGCCAGCACCTCTTGGCGGCTAGCGGGTAAGTACTTC.

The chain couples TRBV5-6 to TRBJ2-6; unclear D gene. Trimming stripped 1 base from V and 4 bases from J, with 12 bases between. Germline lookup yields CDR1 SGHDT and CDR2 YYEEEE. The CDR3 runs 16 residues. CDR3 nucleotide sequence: TGTGCCAGCAGCTTGTATTCGGCCGCCGGGGCCAACGTCCTGACTTTC. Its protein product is CASSLYSAAGANVLTF.

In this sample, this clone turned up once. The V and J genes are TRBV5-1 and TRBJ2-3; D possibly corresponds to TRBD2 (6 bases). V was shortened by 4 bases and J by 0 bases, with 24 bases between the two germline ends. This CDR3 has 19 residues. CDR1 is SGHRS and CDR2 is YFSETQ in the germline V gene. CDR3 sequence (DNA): TGCGCCAGCAGCCCTCGCTCTAGGACTAACTATACGAGCACAGATACGCAGTATTTT. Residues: CASSPRSRTNYTSTDTQYF.

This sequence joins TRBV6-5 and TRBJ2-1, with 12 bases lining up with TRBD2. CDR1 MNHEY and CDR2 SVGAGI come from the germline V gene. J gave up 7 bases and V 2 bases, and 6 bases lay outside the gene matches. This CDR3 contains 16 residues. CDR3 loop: CASSYPTSGGPNEQFF. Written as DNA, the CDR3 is TGTGCCAGCAGTTACCCGACTAGCGGGGGCCCGAATGAGCAGTTCTTC.

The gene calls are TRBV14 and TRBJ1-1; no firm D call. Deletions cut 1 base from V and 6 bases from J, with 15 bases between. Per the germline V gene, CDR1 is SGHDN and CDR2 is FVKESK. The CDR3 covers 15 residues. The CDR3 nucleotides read TGTGCCAGCAGCCAAGGTCAGGCGAGGGTCGCTGAAGCTTTCTTT. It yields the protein CASSQGQARVAEAFF.

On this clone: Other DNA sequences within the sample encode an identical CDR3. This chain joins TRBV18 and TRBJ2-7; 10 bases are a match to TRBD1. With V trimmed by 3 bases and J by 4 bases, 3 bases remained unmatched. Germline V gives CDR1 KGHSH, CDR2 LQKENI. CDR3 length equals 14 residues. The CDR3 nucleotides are TGTGCCAGCTCACCCCCGGGACAGGGGTACGAGCAGTACTTC. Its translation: CASSPPGQGYEQYF.

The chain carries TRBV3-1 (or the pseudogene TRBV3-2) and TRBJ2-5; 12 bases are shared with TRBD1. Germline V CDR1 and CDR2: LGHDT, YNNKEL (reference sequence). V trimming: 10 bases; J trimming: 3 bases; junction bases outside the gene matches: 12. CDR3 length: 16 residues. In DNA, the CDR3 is TGTGCCATCCCGGGACAGGGGGCGCGAGAGAAAGAGACCCAGTACTTC. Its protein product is CAIPGQGAREKETQYF.

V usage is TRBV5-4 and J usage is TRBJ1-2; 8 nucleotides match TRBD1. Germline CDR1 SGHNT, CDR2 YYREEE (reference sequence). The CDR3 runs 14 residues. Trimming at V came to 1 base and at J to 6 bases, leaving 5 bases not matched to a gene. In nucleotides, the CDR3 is TGTGCCAGCAGCTTGAACAGGGGGAAAGATGGCTACACCTTC. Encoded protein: CASSLNRGKDGYTF.

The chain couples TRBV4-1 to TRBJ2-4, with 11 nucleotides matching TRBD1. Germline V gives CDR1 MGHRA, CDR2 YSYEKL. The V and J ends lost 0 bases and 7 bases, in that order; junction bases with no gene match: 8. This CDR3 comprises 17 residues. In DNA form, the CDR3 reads TGCGCCAGCAGCCAAGAGAGCGGGACAGGGGGTGCGAACATTCAGTACTTC. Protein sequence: CASSQESGTGGANIQYF.

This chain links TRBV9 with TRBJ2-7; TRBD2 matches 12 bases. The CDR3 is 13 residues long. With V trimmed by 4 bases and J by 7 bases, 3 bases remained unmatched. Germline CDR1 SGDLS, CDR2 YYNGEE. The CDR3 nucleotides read TGTGCCAGCAGCCCGGGACTAGCGGGTGAGCAGTACTTC. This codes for CASSPGLAGEQYF. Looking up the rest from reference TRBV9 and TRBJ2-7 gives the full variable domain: DSGVTQTPKHLITATGQRVTLRCSPRSGDLSVYWYQQSLDQGLQFLIQYYNGEERAKGNILERFSAQQFPDLHSELNLSSLELGDSALYFCASSPGLAGEQYFGPGTRLTVT.

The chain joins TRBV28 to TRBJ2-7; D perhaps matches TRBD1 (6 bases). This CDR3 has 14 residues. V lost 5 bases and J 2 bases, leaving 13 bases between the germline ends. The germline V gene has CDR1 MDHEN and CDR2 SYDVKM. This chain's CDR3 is CASSVLQGTYEQYF. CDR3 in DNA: TGTGCCAGCAGTGTTCTACAGGGAACCTACGAGCAGTACTTC. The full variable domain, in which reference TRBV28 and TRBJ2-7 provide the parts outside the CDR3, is DVKVTQSSRYLVKRTGEKVFLECVQDMDHENMFWYRQDPGLGLRLIYFSYDVKMKEKGDIPEGYSVSREKKERFSLILESASTNQTSMYLCASSVLQGTYEQYFGPGTRLTVT.

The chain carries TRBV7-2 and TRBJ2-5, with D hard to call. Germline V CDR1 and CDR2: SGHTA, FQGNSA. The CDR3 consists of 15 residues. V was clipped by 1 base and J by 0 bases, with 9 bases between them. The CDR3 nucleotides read TGTGCCAGCAGCTTAGGAACGACACACCAAGAGACCCAGTACTTC. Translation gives CASSLGTTHQETQYF.

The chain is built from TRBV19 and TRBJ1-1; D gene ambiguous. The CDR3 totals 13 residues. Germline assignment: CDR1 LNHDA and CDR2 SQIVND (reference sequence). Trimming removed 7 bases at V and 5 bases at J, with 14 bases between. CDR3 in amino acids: CASKPGWGTEAFF. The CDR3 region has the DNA TGTGCCAGTAAACCGGGGTGGGGAACTGAAGCTTTCTTT. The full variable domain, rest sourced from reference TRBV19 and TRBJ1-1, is DGGITQSPKYLFRKEGQNVTLSCEQNLNHDAMYWYRQDPGQGLRLIYYSQIVNDFQKGDIAEGYSVSREKKESFPLTVTSAQKNPTAFYLCASKPGWGTEAFFGQGTRLTVV.

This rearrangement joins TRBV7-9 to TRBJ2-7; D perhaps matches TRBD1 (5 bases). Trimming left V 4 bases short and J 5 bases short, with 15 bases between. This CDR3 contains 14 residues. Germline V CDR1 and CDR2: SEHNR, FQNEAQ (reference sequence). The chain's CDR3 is CASSSTGPWDEQYF. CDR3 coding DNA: TGTGCCAGCAGCTCCACAGGACCTTGGGACGAGCAGTACTTC.

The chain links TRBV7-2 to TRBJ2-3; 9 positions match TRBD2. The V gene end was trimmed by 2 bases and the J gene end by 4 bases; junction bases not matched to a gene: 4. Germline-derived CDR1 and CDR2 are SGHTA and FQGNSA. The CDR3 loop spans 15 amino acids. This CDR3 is CASSLRASGADTQYF. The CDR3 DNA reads TGTGCCAGCAGCTTAAGGGCTAGCGGGGCAGATACGCAGTATTTT.

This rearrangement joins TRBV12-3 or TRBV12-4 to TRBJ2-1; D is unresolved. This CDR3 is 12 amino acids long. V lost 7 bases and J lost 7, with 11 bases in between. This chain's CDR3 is CASKRHGNEQFF. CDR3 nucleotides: TGTGCCAGCAAACGACACGGGAATGAGCAGTTCTTC.

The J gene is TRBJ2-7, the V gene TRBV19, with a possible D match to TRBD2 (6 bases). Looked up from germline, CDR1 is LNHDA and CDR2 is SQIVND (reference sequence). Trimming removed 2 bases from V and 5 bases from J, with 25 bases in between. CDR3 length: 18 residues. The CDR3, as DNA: TGTGCCAGTAGTATACTCTCCAAAAGACTAGATTTCCCCAACGAGCAGTACTTC. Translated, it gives CASSILSKRLDFPNEQYF.

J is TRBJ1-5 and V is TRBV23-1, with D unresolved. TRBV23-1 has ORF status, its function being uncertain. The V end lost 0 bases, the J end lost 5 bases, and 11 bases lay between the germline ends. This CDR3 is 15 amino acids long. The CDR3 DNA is TGCGCCAGCAGTCAATCAGGGCAACTGTATCAGCCCCAGCATTTT. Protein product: CASSQSGQLYQPQHF.

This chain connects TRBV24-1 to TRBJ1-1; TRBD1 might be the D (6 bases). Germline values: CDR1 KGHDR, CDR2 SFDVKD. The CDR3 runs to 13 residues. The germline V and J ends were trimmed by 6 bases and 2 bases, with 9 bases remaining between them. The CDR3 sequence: CATSNRENTEAFF. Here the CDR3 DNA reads TGTGCCACCAGTAACAGGGAAAACACTGAAGCTTTCTTT.

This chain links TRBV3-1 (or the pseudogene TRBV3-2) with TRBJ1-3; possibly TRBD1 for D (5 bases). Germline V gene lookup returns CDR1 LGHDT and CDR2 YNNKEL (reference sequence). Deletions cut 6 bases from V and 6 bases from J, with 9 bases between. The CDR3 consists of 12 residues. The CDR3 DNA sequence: TGTGCCAGCAGTAGAGGGGAAAACACCATATATTTT. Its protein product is CASSRGENTIYF.

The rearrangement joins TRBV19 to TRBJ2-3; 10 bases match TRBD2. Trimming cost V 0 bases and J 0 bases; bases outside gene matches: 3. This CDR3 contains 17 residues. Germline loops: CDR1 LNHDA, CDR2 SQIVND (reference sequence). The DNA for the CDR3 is TGTGCCAGTAGTATAGATTTACTAGCGGGGAGCACAGATACGCAGTATTTT. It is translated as CASSIDLLAGSTDTQYF.

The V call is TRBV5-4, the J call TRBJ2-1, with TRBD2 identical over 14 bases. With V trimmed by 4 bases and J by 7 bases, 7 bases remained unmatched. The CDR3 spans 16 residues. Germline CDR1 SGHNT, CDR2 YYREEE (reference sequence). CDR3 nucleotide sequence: TGTGCCAGCAGCCCATCGGGACTAGCGGGAGTTAATGAGCAGTTCTTC. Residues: CASSPSGLAGVNEQFF.

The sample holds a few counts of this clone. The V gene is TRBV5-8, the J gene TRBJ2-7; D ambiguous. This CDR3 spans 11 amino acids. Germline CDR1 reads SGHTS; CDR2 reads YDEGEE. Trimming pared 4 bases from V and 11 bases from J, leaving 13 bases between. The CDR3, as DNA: TGTGCCAGCAGCCCTCAATGGGTGGAGTACTTC. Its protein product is CASSPQWVEYF.